The TCR beta chain described here comes from a study of Graves' ophthalmopathy and Graves' hyperthyroidism. This clonotype was seen at least ten times. Its antigen is not identified. Researchers turned away patients with other autoimmune diseases, uncontrolled infections, pregnancy or lactation. The PBMCs were taken from roughly 9.3 ml of fresh peripheral blood. Trimming took 5 bases from V and 6 from J; bases not matched to a gene: 2. The CDR3 covers 15 residues. Germline CDR1 SGHTA, CDR2 FQGNSA. As the template, RNA transcripts were used to amplify TCR beta CDR3 regions. RT-PCR in the first round used HTBI primers; a second-round multiplex PCR followed. TCRdb independently ran MiXCR on the multiplex PCR reads; one entry per CDR3 protein. The sample lists almost 400,000 distinct CDR3 sequences, 18% occurring once. Findings of the study overall: The model forecast ophthalmopathy progression, reaching 70.59% sensitivity and roughly 72% specificity. Clonotypes were expanded in thyroid at above 0.001 frequency, and most also appeared in blood.

The clonotype originates from a woman in her late teens or twenties with Graves' ophthalmopathy. Sequenced input: peripheral blood. This chain links TRBV7-2 with TRBJ2-2; 14 bases align to TRBD2. The CDR3 DNA reads as TGTGCCAGCAGCAAGACTAGCGGGGGGGCCGGGGAGCTGTTTTTT. As protein: CASSKTSGGAGELFF.